The clone carrying this TCR beta chain was detected ten times or more. The antigen is undetermined. This entry is derived from a study of CD8 T cells in ankylosing spondylitis. Findings of the study overall: Ankylosing spondylitis blood appeared to be characterized by a TCR beta motif of about eight highly homologous variants. The authors reported significant enrichment of disease-linked clones in matched ankylosing spondylitis synovial fluid. Disease-linked clones had a CD8+ phenotype and relatively low frequency in peripheral blood. Previous work reported some of these motif variants in the synovial fluid and blood of reactive arthritis.

Scientists made TCR beta libraries using quantitative 5'-RACE with molecular barcodes. TCRdb redid the calling of the 5' RACE reads with MiXCR, one entry per CDR3 protein. The sample shows around 490,000 distinct CDR3 sequences, 5.3% of them seen only once. This CDR3 comprises 14 residues. After removal of 5 bases from V and 9 bases from J, the junction contained 10 bases not matched to a gene. This clonotype was sampled from a male donor with ankylosing spondylitis. This chain joins TRBV12-3 or TRBV12-4 and TRBJ2-1; TRBD2 matches 7 bases. The sequencing input was blood, either unsorted or a sorted T cell fraction (not recorded which). The CDR3 DNA reads TGTGCCAGCAGTCCGTCCTCACTAGCGCTTGAGCAGTTCTTC. As protein: CASSPSSLALEQFF.